This T cell receptor (beta chain) is from a study of CD8+CD57+ T cells in acquired aplastic anemia. Study observations and caveats: Almost 30 CD8+ CDR3 sequences occurred in both the patients and the controls.

In its sample, this clonotype was seen many times. As yet, its antigen is unknown. Using genomic DNA as the template, TCR beta VDJ and CDR3 profiling was carried out. Each CDR3 protein gets one entry after TCRdb re-called the reads with MiXCR. The data hold approximately 200,000 distinct CDR3 sequences, with less than 65% observed a single time. The CDR3 is 14 residues long. Germline CDR1 and CDR2: SGHTS and YDEGEE. Losses at the gene ends were 4 bases for V and 6 bases for J; bases not matched to a gene: 8. The chain has TRBV5-8 and TRBJ2-7; the match to TRBD1 covers 9 bases. This receptor was obtained from a human donor in good health, serving as a control. Sequencing was done on a sample of sorted CD4+, CD8+, or CD8+CD57+ T cells (not recorded which) from PBMCs. The CDR3 sequence is CASSPRDRDSEQYF. Here the CDR3 DNA reads TGTGCCAGCAGCCCCCGGGACAGGGACAGCGAGCAGTACTTC.